This T cell receptor (beta chain) was obtained from a study of human T cells and chemical hapten exposure. The V end lost 5 bases, the J end lost 6 bases, and 18 bases lay between the germline ends. Germline assignment: CDR1 DFQATT and CDR2 SNEGSKA (reference sequence). The CDR3 runs 14 residues. Regarding time point: pre-sensitization, week 0. The treatment denotes: therapeutic diphenylcyclopropenone sensitization with weekly scalp DPC. TCRdb re-analysed the RACE reads in MiXCR, keeping a single row per CDR3 protein. The sample has 60,000 or so distinct CDR3 sequences; around 10% are singletons. The source is a man aged 35-49 years with alopecia areata. Some clones in this sample may be carry-over from other donors' samples. This chain connects TRBV20-1 to TRBJ2-3; weak D call: TRBD2 (6 bases). The sequencing here drew on whole blood, taken in connection with sensitization to the hapten diphenylcyclopropenone (DPC). The CDR3 bases are TGCAGTGCTCTTCGGGGGAGTACGTCGGATACGCAGTATTTT. Protein: CSALRGSTSDTQYF.